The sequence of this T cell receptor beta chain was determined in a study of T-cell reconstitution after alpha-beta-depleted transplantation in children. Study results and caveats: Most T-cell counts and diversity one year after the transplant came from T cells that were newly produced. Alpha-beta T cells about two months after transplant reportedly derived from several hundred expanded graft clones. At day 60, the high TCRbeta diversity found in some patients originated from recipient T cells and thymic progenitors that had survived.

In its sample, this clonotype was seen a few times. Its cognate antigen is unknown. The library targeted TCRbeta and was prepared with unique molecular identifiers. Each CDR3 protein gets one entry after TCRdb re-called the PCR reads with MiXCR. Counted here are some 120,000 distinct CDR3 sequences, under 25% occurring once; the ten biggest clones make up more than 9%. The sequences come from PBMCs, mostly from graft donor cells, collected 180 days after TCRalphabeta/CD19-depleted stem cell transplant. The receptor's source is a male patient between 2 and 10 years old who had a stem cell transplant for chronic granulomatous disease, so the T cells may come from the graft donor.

This CDR3 is CASSTGGKGYEQYF. In DNA, the CDR3 is TGCGCCAGCAGCACGGGCGGGAAAGGCTACGAGCAGTACTTC. The J gene is TRBJ2-7, the V gene TRBV5-1; a weak D match, TRBD2 (6 bases). CDR1 is SGHRS, CDR2 YFSETQ, per germline. Trimming took off 4 bases at V and 3 bases at J, with 14 bases between the two ends. The CDR3 contains 14 residues.